This T cell receptor beta chain originates from a study of response to subunit inactivated influenza vaccine. Study outcomes and limitations: The authors put forward the suggestion that each seasonal influenza vaccination may bring in only a limited number of new T cells.

TCRdb re-called the RT-PCR reads through MiXCR, storing one row per CDR3 protein. Among a few hundred thousand distinct CDR3 sequences listed, over 9.5% were seen once. V dropped 6 bases and J dropped 2; count of bases not matched to a gene: 9. The CDR3 is made up of 15 amino acids. About this clonotype: Its antigen is not known.

The V and J genes are TRBV12-3 or TRBV12-4 and TRBJ1-2; 7 bases match TRBD1. The starting material was PBMCs from blood, obtained 35 to 45 days after vaccination. This clonotype was obtained from a man aged 50 to 60 who received an inactivated influenza vaccine. The CDR3 here is CASRKLPTGNYGYTF. The CDR3 DNA reads TGTGCCAGCAGAAAACTTCCGACAGGGAACTATGGCTACACCTTC.